Listed below are T cell receptor beta chains from one sample, sequenced in a study of identical twins. One entry per CDR3 protein results from TCRdb running MiXCR on the 5' RACE reads. The sample lists a few hundred thousand distinct CDR3 sequences; 10% to 13% were seen once. The sequenced sample consisted of memory T cells sorted from blood. The receptors come from a man in his fifties in good health. The CDR3 runs from the conserved cysteine through the conserved F or W. Each record gives: clone size, D gene, V gene, J gene, CDR3 protein, CDR3 DNA. D genes are given only for firm matches. Clone size is given for some rows only: seen once, a few or many times, or a class if the clone is expanded.

many	.	TRBV6-1	TRBJ1-1	CASRRTTGEGTEAFF	TGTGCCAGCAGACGAACCACGGGCGAGGGAACTGAAGCTTTCTTT
many	TRBD1	TRBV14	TRBJ2-4	CASSTGTGLPRSRAKNIQYF	TGTGCCAGCAGCACCGGGACAGGTTTGCCGCGGAGCCGAGCCAAAAACATTCAGTACTTC
few	.	TRBV5-1	TRBJ1-1	CASSLTGRTEAFF	TGCGCCAGCAGCCTCACTGGTCGTACTGAAGCTTTCTTT
.	TRBD1	TRBV6-9	TRBJ1-1	CASTTGGSGMNTEAFF	TGTGCCAGCACCACAGGGGGCTCGGGAATGAACACTGAAGCTTTCTTT
few	.	TRBV6-2/TRBV6-3	TRBJ1-2	CASIHRQDNYGYTF	TGTGCCAGCATTCACCGACAGGACAACTATGGCTACACCTTC
many	.	TRBV29-1	TRBJ2-7	CSVELNYEQYF	TGCAGCGTTGAACTGAATTACGAGCAGTACTTC
few	TRBD2	TRBV7-2	TRBJ2-7	CASSLSHRTSFIYEQYF	TGTGCCAGCAGCTTATCGCACCGGACTAGCTTTATCTACGAGCAGTACTTC
many	.	TRBV12-5	TRBJ1-5	CASGWEGQPQHF	TGTGCTAGTGGTTGGGAGGGACAGCCCCAGCATTTT
few	TRBD2	TRBV20-1	TRBJ2-1	CSARDLEIAGDEQFF	TGCAGTGCTAGAGATCTGGAGATAGCGGGGGATGAGCAGTTCTTC
few	.	TRBV12-3/TRBV12-4	TRBJ2-2	CASRTNANTGELFF	TGTGCCAGCAGGACCAACGCGAACACCGGGGAGCTGTTTTTT
.	.	TRBV19	TRBJ2-2	CASSIFSPPRGNTGELFF	TGTGCCAGTAGTATTTTTTCCCCTCCCAGGGGGAACACCGGGGAGCTGTTTTTT
many	.	TRBV20-1	TRBJ1-6	CSARDRQSAYNSPLHF	TGCAGTGCTAGAGATCGGCAGTCGGCCTATAATTCACCCCTCCACTTT
few	.	TRBV20-1	TRBJ2-7	CSASGTFYEQYF	TGCAGTGCTAGCGGGACTTTCTACGAGCAGTACTTC
.	.	TRBV30	TRBJ1-6	CAWSRSGATYNSPLHF	TGTGCCTGGAGTCGATCAGGAGCGACCTATAATTCACCCCTCCACTTT
.	.	TRBV2	TRBJ1-3	CASSEGLGPGNTIYF	TGTGCCAGCAGTGAAGGTCTGGGACCTGGAAACACCATATATTTT
many	TRBD1	TRBV4-1	TRBJ1-1	CASSPPGQVNTEAFF	TGCGCCAGCAGCCCCCCCGGACAGGTGAACACTGAAGCTTTCTTT
many	.	TRBV7-2	TRBJ2-7	CASSFATPYEQYF	TGTGCCAGCAGCTTCGCAACCCCTTACGAGCAGTACTTC
.	.	TRBV28	TRBJ1-1	CASRLVIDFMNTEAFF	TGTGCCAGCAGACTGGTGATCGACTTCATGAACACTGAAGCTTTCTTT
.	TRBD2	TRBV7-9	TRBJ2-1	CASSYRTSGTLNEQFF	TGTGCCAGCAGCTATAGGACTAGCGGGACTCTAAATGAGCAGTTCTTC
many	.	TRBV11-2	TRBJ2-3	CASSLDLGRTQYF	TGTGCCAGCAGCTTAGATTTGGGTCGTACGCAGTATTTT
many	TRBD2	TRBV4-1	TRBJ2-1	CASSQDPGGVAGANEQFF	TGCGCCAGCAGCCAAGATCCGGGGGGGGTTGCGGGAGCCAATGAGCAGTTCTTC
many	.	TRBV19	TRBJ1-5	CASSRPVSNQPQHF	TGTGCCAGTAGTAGGCCGGTGAGCAATCAGCCCCAGCATTTT
few	TRBD2	TRBV20-1	TRBJ2-1	CSARPRLGLADYNEQFF	TGCAGTGCTAGACCCCGTTTAGGGCTAGCGGACTACAATGAGCAGTTCTTC
many	.	TRBV6-1	TRBJ2-7	CASGPGHSYEQYF	TGTGCCAGCGGACCGGGACACTCCTACGAGCAGTACTTC
many	.	TRBV20-1	TRBJ1-1	CSARLRNTEAFF	TGCAGTGCCAGGCTCAGGAACACTGAAGCTTTCTTT